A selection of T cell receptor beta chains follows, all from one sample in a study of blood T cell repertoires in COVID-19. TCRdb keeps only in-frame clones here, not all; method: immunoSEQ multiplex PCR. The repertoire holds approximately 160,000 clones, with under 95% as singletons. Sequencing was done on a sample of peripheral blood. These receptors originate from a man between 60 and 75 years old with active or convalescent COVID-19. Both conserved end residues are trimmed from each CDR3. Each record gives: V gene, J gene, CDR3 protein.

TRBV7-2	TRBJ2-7	ASSLEGTSGRKIYEQY
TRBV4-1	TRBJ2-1	ASRGRGLEQF
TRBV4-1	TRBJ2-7	ASSQDIAGVGEQY
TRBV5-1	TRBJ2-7	ASSSDSFRHEQY
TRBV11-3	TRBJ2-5	ASSFRDRLGETQY
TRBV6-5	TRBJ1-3	ASSSQGGAGNTIY
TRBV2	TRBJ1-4	ASRPWRTTNEKLF
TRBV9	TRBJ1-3	ASSLGHGGISGNTIY
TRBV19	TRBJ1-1	ASSFDRGPAF
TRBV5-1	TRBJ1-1	ASSLGQGGTEAF
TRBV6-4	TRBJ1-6	ASSRQANSPLH
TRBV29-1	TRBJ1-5	SVVSGSGNQPQH
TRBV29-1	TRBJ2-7	SVGTGTGAYEQY
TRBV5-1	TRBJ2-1	ASSWTGLAGASSYNEQF
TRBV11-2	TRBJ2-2	ASIFTANTGELF
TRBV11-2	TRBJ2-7	ASSVSGTPYEQY
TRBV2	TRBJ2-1	ASSVSGGNNEQF
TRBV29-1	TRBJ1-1	SVQDGLTGMNTEAF
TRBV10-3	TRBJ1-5	AIRPGDSNQPQH
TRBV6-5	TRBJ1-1	ASKDRDRGSGEAF
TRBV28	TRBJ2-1	ASSLYSPGNNEQF
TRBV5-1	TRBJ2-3	ASSLLTDTQY
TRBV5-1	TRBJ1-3	ASSSRTGGSSGNTIY
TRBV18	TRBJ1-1	ASSPRRQPSWANTEAF
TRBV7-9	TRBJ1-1	ASSFAGRYTEAF
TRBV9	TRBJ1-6	ASSPRGGSYNSPLH
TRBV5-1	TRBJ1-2	AIPGQAGGYT
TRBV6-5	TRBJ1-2	ASSYGTAWGNYGYT
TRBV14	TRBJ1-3	ASSQVGGYATIY
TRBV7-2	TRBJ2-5	ASSTTSGRAETQY
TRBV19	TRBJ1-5	ASSIGGAYSNQPQH
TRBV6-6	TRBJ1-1	ASSYSGLNTEAF
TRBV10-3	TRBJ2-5	AISESRGQETQY
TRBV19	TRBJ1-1	ASSRGGETEAF
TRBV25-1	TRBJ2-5	ASSEIRRGYRETQY
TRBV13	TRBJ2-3	AFNGTGDRDYTDTQY
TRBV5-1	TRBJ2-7	ASSFGGSLYEQY
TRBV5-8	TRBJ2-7	ASSFPLAVEQY
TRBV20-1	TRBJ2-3	SASRPVGSKSTDTQY
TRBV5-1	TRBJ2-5	ASSLVLAGGRETQY